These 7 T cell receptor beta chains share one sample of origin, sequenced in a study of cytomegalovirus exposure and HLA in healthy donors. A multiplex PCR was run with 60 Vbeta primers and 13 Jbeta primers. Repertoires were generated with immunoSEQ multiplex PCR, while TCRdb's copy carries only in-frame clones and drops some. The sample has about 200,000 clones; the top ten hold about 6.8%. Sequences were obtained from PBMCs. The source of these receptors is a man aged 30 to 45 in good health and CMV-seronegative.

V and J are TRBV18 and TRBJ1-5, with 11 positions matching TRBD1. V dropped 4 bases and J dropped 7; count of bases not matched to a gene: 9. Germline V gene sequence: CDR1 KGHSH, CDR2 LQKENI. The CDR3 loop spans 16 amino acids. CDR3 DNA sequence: TGTGCCAGCTCACAACTATGGACAGGGGGCGAACAGCCCCAGCATTTT. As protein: CASSQLWTGGEQPQHF.

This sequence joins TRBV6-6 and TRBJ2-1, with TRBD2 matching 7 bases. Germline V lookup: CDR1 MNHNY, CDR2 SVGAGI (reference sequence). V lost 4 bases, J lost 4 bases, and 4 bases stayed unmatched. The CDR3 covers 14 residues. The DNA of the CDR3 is TGTGCCAGCAGTTGGGGAGGGAATTACAATGAGCAGTTCTTC. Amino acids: CASSWGGNYNEQFF.

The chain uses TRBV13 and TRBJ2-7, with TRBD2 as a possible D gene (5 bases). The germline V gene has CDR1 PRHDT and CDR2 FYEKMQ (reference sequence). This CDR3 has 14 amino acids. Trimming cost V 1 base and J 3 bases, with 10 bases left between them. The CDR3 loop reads CASSLEAGIYEQYF. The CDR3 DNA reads TGTGCCAGCAGCTTAGAAGCCGGGATCTACGAGCAGTACTTC.

The CDR3, as DNA: TGCGCCAGCAGCTTGGCCGGGACAGGTTACAATGAGCAGTTCTTC. This translates into CASSLAGTGYNEQFF. J is TRBJ2-1 and V is TRBV5-1, with 8 bases fitting TRBD1. Losses at the gene ends were 0 bases for V and 4 bases for J; bases not matched to a gene: 3. This CDR3 contains 15 residues. Per germline, CDR1 SGHRS and CDR2 YFSETQ.

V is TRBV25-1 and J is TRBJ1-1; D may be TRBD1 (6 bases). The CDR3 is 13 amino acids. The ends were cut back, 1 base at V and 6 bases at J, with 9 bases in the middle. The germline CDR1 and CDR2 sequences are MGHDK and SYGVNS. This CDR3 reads CASSESGVSEAFF. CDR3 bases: TGTGCCAGCAGTGAATCAGGGGTCTCTGAAGCTTTCTTT.

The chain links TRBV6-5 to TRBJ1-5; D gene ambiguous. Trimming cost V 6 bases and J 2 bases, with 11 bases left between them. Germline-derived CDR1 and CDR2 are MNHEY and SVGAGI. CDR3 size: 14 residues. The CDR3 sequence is CASSPPGGNQPQHF. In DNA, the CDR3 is TGTGCCAGCAGCCCTCCAGGTGGCAATCAGCCCCAGCATTTT.

CDR3 sequence (DNA): TGTGCCAGCAGCGTAGCTCCACCGAGTCGGCAGGGGGCGCGTATCACCGGGGAGCTGTTTTTT. Translated: CASSVAPPSRQGARITGELFF. This chain connects TRBV9 to TRBJ2-2; 8 bases line up with TRBD1. The V segment lost 0 bases and the J segment 4 bases; nucleotides outside the gene matches: 20. Germline V gives CDR1 SGDLS, CDR2 YYNGEE. This CDR3 comprises 21 residues. Full variable domain (remainder filled in from reference TRBV9 and TRBJ2-2): DSGVTQTPKHLITATGQRVTLRCSPRSGDLSVYWYQQSLDQGLQFLIQYYNGEERAKGNILERFSAQQFPDLHSELNLSSLELGDSALYFCASSVAPPSRQGARITGELFFGEGSRLTVL.